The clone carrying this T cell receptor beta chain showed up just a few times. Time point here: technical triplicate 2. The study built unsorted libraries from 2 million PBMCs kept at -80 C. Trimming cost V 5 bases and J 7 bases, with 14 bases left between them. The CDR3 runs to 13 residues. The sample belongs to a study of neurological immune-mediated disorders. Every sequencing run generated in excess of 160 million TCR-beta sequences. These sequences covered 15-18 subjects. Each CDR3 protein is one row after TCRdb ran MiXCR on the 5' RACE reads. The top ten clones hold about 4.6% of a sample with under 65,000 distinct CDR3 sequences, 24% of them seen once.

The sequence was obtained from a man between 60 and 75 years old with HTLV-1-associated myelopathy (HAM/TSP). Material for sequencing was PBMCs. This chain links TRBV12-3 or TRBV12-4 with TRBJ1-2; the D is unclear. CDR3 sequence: CASSPSLRAGYTF. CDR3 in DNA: TGTGCCAGCAGTCCATCTCTACGGGCTGGCTACACCTTC.